One and the same sample provided the 10 T cell receptor beta chains below, sequenced in a study of cytomegalovirus exposure and HLA in healthy donors. The method was immunoSEQ multiplex PCR; TCRdb's version includes in-frame clones alone and lacks a portion of them. The sample comprises 250,000 to 350,000 clones, approximately 86% of which are singletons, and approximately 1.2% rests with the top ten. Sequenced: PBMCs. These receptors all stem from a woman aged 25 to 45 in good health and CMV-seropositive.

The chain uses TRBV13 and TRBJ2-7; 8 bases are shared with TRBD1. Germline V CDR1 and CDR2: PRHDT, FYEKMQ (reference sequence). The CDR3 totals 15 residues. The V and J ends lost 5 bases and 0 bases, in that order; junction bases with no gene match: 6. The CDR3 here is CASSDRDRSSYEQYF. The CDR3 DNA follows: TGTGCCAGCAGCGACCGGGACAGGAGCTCCTACGAGCAGTACTTC. The complete variable domain, with remaining parts taken from reference TRBV13 and TRBJ2-7, reads AAGVIQSPRHLIKEKRETATLKCYPIPRHDTVYWYQQGPGQDPQFLISFYEKMQSDKGSIPDRFSAQQFSDYHSELNMSSLELGDSALYFCASSDRDRSSYEQYFGPGTRLTVT.

The J gene is TRBJ2-7, the V gene TRBV13, with 9 bases fitting TRBD1. Per the germline V gene, CDR1 is PRHDT and CDR2 is FYEKMQ (reference sequence). This CDR3 has 15 residues. V was pared by 5 bases and J by 0 bases, with 5 bases of the junction left unmatched. CDR3 region: CASSPGQGNSYEQYF. For the CDR3, the DNA is TGTGCCAGCAGCCCGGGACAGGGAAACTCCTACGAGCAGTACTTC.

This chain uses TRBV7-2 with TRBJ2-7, with 8 nucleotides matching TRBD1. Germline V gene lookup returns CDR1 SGHTA and CDR2 FQGNSA. This CDR3 comprises 15 residues. The ends lost 5 bases at V and 3 bases at J; junction bases unmatched: 9. For the CDR3, the DNA is TGTGCCAGCAGCCTCCTGACAGGGGAGGACTACGAGCAGTACTTC. As protein: CASSLLTGEDYEQYF. The complete variable domain, with remaining parts taken from reference TRBV7-2 and TRBJ2-7, reads GAGVSQSPSNKVTEKGKDVELRCDPISGHTALYWYRQSLGQGLEFLIYFQGNSAPDKSGLPSDRFSAERTGGSVSTLTIQRTQQEDSAVYLCASSLLTGEDYEQYFGPGTRLTVT.

CDR3 coding DNA: TGTGCCAGCAGCTATATACAGGGGGAGAGCTTCTACGAGCAGTACTTC. It encodes CASSYIQGESFYEQYF. This chain connects TRBV7-9 to TRBJ2-7; 8 positions agree with TRBD1. Germline V gene data show CDR1 as SEHNR and CDR2 as FQNEAQ (reference sequence). This CDR3 comprises 16 residues. The V and J ends lost 4 bases and 3 bases, in that order; junction bases with no gene match: 11.

The chain recombines TRBV7-9 with TRBJ2-7; 8 bases match TRBD2. V gave up 6 bases and J gave up 4 bases; unmatched junction bases: 14. The CDR3 is made up of 16 amino acids. Germline V CDR1 and CDR2: SEHNR, FQNEAQ (reference sequence). The CDR3 nucleotides are TGTGCCAGCAGTCCCCCGACGGGCGGGAGGCGGTACGAGCAGTACTTC. The encoded protein is CASSPPTGGRRYEQYF.

The J gene is TRBJ2-7, the V gene TRBV5-1; the match to TRBD1 covers 10 bases. CDR1 is SGHRS, CDR2 YFSETQ, per germline. After removal of 3 bases from V and 5 bases from J, the junction contained 8 bases not matched to a gene. The CDR3 spans 15 residues. CDR3 coding DNA: TGCGCCAGCAGCTCCCCGACAGGGGGCGAAGACGAGCAGTACTTC. Amino acid sequence: CASSSPTGGEDEQYF.

This rearrangement joins TRBV28 to TRBJ2-7; D gene uncertain. This CDR3 has 13 residues. CDR1 is MDHEN, CDR2 SYDVKM, per germline. Trimming took off 3 bases at V and 5 bases at J, with 11 bases between the two ends. The DNA for the CDR3 is TGTGCCAGCAGTTTGAACTATTTCGACGAGCAGTACTTC. It translates to CASSLNYFDEQYF.

CDR3 sequence: CASSPSGNTEAFF. The CDR3 DNA is TGTGCCAGCAGCCCTTCAGGGAACACTGAAGCTTTCTTT. The V gene is TRBV9, the J gene TRBJ1-1; D is unclear. The germline CDR1 and CDR2 sequences are SGDLS and YYNGEE. This CDR3 is built from 13 residues. With 4 bases removed from V and 1 base from J, the gap between germline ends came to 8 bases. Based on the CDR3 plus reference TRBV9 and TRBJ1-1, the full variable domain is DSGVTQTPKHLITATGQRVTLRCSPRSGDLSVYWYQQSLDQGLQFLIQYYNGEERAKGNILERFSAQQFPDLHSELNLSSLELGDSALYFCASSPSGNTEAFFGQGTRLTVV.

This chain joins TRBV19 and TRBJ2-7; D is perhaps TRBD1 or TRBD2 (7 bases each). V lost 8 bases to trimming and J lost 6 bases, with 17 bases between them. This CDR3 has 13 amino acids. Germline values: CDR1 LNHDA, CDR2 SQIVND (reference sequence). Here the CDR3 DNA reads TGTGCCAGTGCCCCTGACAGGGAGGGCGAGCAGTACTTC. It specifies CASAPDREGEQYF.

The rearrangement links TRBV4-2 to TRBJ2-1; D remains unclear. Germline V gene sequence: CDR1 LGHNA, CDR2 YNFKEQ. The V gene lost 0 bases and the J gene lost 9 bases, with 6 bases spanning the gap. This CDR3 spans 12 amino acids. The CDR3 is CASSQDPTEQFF. CDR3 DNA: TGTGCCAGCAGCCAAGATCCTACTGAGCAGTTCTTC.